The T cell receptor (beta chain) described here comes from a study of T cells expressing NK-cell markers. Whole-study context: Sequencing covered eight donors, seven HCMV-seropositive and one seronegative.

No DNA is given; TCRdb re-called the 5' RACE reads and lists each CDR3 protein once. The sample includes over 150,000 distinct CDR3 sequences. The CDR3 consists of 18 residues. Germline loops: CDR1 MNHNS, CDR2 SASEGT. The clonotype was recovered from a man aged 18-75 years in good health. The V call is TRBV6-1, the J call TRBJ2-7; with no DNA, the TCRdb D assignment of TRBD1 cannot be verified. The sequenced sample consisted of blood T cells: a sorted CD56 or NKG2C T cell subset, CD4+ or CD8+ T cells, or bulk PBMC T cells (not recorded which). The CDR3 spells CASTPGPGQVNLSYEQYF.